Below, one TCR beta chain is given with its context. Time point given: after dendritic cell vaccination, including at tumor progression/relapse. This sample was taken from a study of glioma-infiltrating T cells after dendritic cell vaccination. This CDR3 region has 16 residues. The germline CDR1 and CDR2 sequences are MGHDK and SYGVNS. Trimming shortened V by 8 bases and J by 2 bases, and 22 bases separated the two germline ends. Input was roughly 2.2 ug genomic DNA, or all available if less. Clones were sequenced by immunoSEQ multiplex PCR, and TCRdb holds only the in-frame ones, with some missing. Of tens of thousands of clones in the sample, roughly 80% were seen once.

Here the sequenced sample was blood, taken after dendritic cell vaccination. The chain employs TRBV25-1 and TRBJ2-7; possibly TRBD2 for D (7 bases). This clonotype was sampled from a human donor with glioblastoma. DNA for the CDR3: TGTGCCAGCTCCGAGGGGGGGTATAGGGGGACCTACGAGCAGTACTTC. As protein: CASSEGGYRGTYEQYF.